The T cell receptor beta chain under discussion was sequenced for a study of T cells after yellow fever vaccination. By 5'RACE template switching, TCR cDNA was produced, with a universal primer site and UMIs added in the process. A single record per CDR3 protein comes from TCRdb applying MiXCR to the 5' RACE reads. The repertoire consists of some 500,000 distinct CDR3 sequences, with roughly 14% occurring once and the leading ten covering more than 12%. About this clonotype: Its antigen is unknown.

Germline V lookup: CDR1 MNHEY, CDR2 SVGAGI. The ends were cut back, 2 bases at V and 6 bases at J, with 15 bases in the middle. The CDR3 consists of 15 residues. Overall study results and limits: Abundant contaminating clonotypes from the bulk population could appear in FACS-sorted repertoires.

This sequence originates from a man aged 25 to 45 who received the YFV17D yellow fever vaccine. The chain combines TRBV6-5 with TRBJ2-3; no firm D call. Sequenced material: PBMCs, taken on the day of the yellow fever booster vaccination. CDR3 amino acids: CASSYRASSRDTQYF. CDR3 sequence (DNA): TGTGCCAGCAGTTACAGGGCGTCGTCACGGGATACGCAGTATTTT.